This passage covers 17 T cell receptor beta chains from one sample sequenced in a study of preoperative IRX-2 immunotherapy in early breast cancer. Treatment in this sample: preoperative locoregional IRX-2 cytokine immunotherapy. Only in-frame clones appear in the TCRdb table, and some are missing; sequencing was by immunoSEQ multiplex PCR. The sample shows 34,000 or so clones, 80% to 85% of them seen only once. Sequencing was performed on lymph node tissue, taken from a patient treated with IRX-2 immunotherapy. These receptors were collected from a human donor with breast cancer.

The chain links TRBV27 to TRBJ2-5; TRBD2 matches at 7 bases. Trimming cost V 4 bases and J 3 bases; bases outside gene matches: 5. The CDR3 spans 14 residues. The germline V gene encodes CDR1 MNHEY and CDR2 SMNVEV (reference sequence). CDR3 sequence: CASSWGGTKETQYF. The CDR3 nucleotides are TGTGCCAGCAGTTGGGGGGGAACTAAAGAGACCCAGTACTTC.

V and J are TRBV6-4 and TRBJ2-7; TRBD1 might be the D (6 bases). This CDR3 spans 13 amino acids. Per germline, CDR1 MRHNA and CDR2 SNTAGT. The V gene lost 5 bases and the J gene lost 6 bases, with 14 bases spanning the gap. The CDR3 is CASSYGAGAEQYF. The CDR3 coding sequence is TGTGCCAGCAGTTACGGGGCAGGGGCCGAGCAGTACTTC.

V is TRBV28 and J is TRBJ1-1; D remains ambiguous. Trimming stripped 0 bases from V and 7 bases from J, with 6 bases between. The CDR3 sequence is 12 residues long. In germline, CDR1 is MDHEN, CDR2 SYDVKM. DNA for the CDR3: TGTGCCAGCAGTTTATGGAAGGGTGAAGCTTTCTTT. Encoded protein: CASSLWKGEAFF.

This clone was detected a few times. V and J are TRBV12-2 and TRBJ1-5. TRBV12-2 is marked as a pseudogene. CDR3 length: 16 amino acids. As DNA, the CDR3 is TGTGCCACCCTACGTGGGGTGGAATTGAGCAATCAGCCCCAGCATTTT. It specifies CATLRGVELSNQPQHF.

A few counts support this clone. The CDR3 DNA sequence: TGTGCCAGTAGGCCCGGACAGGGGGCCAGAGGGGCCCATCAGCCCCAGCATTTT. It specifies CASRPGQGARGAHQPQHF. The chain links TRBV19 to TRBJ1-5; 11 bases are shared with TRBD1. CDR3 length: 18 residues. The V gene end was trimmed by 6 bases and the J gene end by 5 bases; junction bases not matched to a gene: 15. Per germline, CDR1 LNHDA and CDR2 SQIVND (reference sequence).

The table lists this clone with a few counts. The chain uses TRBV18 and TRBJ2-3; 8 bases align to TRBD1. The CDR3 loop spans 16 amino acids. Looked up from germline, CDR1 is KGHSH and CDR2 is LQKENI. V was pared by 4 bases and J by 0 bases, with 6 bases of the junction left unmatched. CDR3 amino acids: CASSLTGTGSTDTQYF. CDR3 nucleotide sequence: TGTGCCAGCTCACTAACCGGGACAGGAAGCACAGATACGCAGTATTTT.

This chain connects TRBV19 to TRBJ2-3; D is uncertain. CDR3 length: 13 amino acids. Between the trimmed V and J ends, which lost 5 bases and 7 bases, there was a span of 13 bases. Germline V gene sequence: CDR1 LNHDA, CDR2 SQIVND (reference sequence). CDR3 sequence (DNA): TGTGCCAGTAGTCCCGGACCCGACAATACGCAGTATTTT. Protein sequence: CASSPGPDNTQYF.

CDR3 amino acids: CASSPWGQEETQYF. DNA for the CDR3: TGTGCCAGCTCACCTTGGGGCCAAGAAGAGACCCAGTACTTC. The chain joins TRBV18 to TRBJ2-5, with D possibly being TRBD1 (5 bases). This CDR3 contains 14 residues. The V gene lost 3 bases and the J gene lost 3 bases, with 11 bases spanning the gap. CDR1 KGHSH and CDR2 LQKENI come from the germline V gene.

The chain employs TRBV28 and TRBJ2-7, with D perhaps assigned TRBD1 or TRBD2 (6 bases each). The CDR3 sequence is 16 residues long. V was cut by 1 base and J by 4 bases, with 17 bases left in between. Per germline, CDR1 MDHEN and CDR2 SYDVKM. The CDR3 region is CASSLSPEGVGYEQYF. The DNA of the CDR3 is TGTGCCAGCAGTTTATCCCCGGAGGGGGTGGGGTACGAGCAGTACTTC.

This clone was seen once. The V and J genes are TRBV5-1 and TRBJ2-7; D possibly corresponds to TRBD1 (5 bases). CDR1 is SGHRS, CDR2 YFSETQ, per germline. CDR3 length: 15 amino acids. The V end lost 0 bases, the J end lost 3 bases, and 13 bases lay between the germline ends. DNA of the CDR3: TGCGCCAGCAGCTTGGATGGGGCAGGTCACTACGAGCAGTACTTC. Its protein product is CASSLDGAGHYEQYF.

The V call is TRBV6-8, the J call TRBJ2-7, with 12 bases identical to TRBD1. CDR3 size: 16 residues. With 0 bases clipped from V and 4 bases from J, the junction kept 4 bases outside the gene matches. CDR1 and CDR2 (germline): MNHGY, SAAAGT. CDR3 sequence: CASSYSRDRGQYEQYF. The CDR3 nucleotides read TGTGCCAGCAGTTACTCACGGGACAGGGGGCAATACGAGCAGTACTTC.

This CDR3 is CASSGQGFTDTQYF. The CDR3 region has the DNA TGTGCCAGCAGTGGCCAGGGATTCACAGATACGCAGTATTTT. The J gene is TRBJ2-3, the V gene TRBV25-1, with a possible D match to TRBD1 (5 bases). The germline V and J ends were trimmed by 4 bases and 2 bases, with 10 bases remaining between them. Germline lookup yields CDR1 MGHDK and CDR2 SYGVNS. This CDR3 has 14 residues.

This clone was detected only once. CDR3 in DNA: TGCAGCGCGGAGCGGGAGCGGAATGAGCAGTTCTTC. Amino acids: CSAERERNEQFF. The rearrangement links TRBV29-1 to TRBJ2-1; 8 nucleotides align to TRBD2. The CDR3 consists of 12 residues. J was trimmed by 7 bases and V by 7 bases; bases with no gene match: 6. CDR1 and CDR2 from the germline V gene are SQVTM and ANQGSEA.

The gene calls are TRBV6-8 and TRBJ1-6; 8 bases fit TRBD1. The V gene's germline CDR1 is MNHGY and CDR2 SAAAGT. V dropped 5 bases and J dropped 0; count of bases not matched to a gene: 3. The CDR3 length is 16 residues. CDR3 DNA: TGTGCCAGCAGTCGAACAGGGGGCTCCTATAATTCACCCCTCCACTTT. This gives the protein CASSRTGGSYNSPLHF.

This CDR3 reads CASSGTSGSFADTQYF. In DNA, the CDR3 is TGTGCCAGCAGTGGGACTAGCGGGAGTTTCGCGGATACGCAGTATTTT. The chain recombines TRBV25-1 with TRBJ2-3; 13 bases line up with TRBD2. The CDR3 extends over 16 amino acids. Germline CDR1 and CDR2: MGHDK and SYGVNS. The ends lost 4 bases at V and 6 bases at J; junction bases unmatched: 7. The complete variable domain, with remaining parts taken from reference TRBV25-1 and TRBJ2-3, reads EADIYQTPRYLVIGTGKKITLECSQTMGHDKMYWYQQDPGMELHLIHYSYGVNSTEKGDLSSESTVSRIRTEHFPLTLESARPSHTSQYLCASSGTSGSFADTQYFGPGTRLTVL.

V is TRBV4-1 and J is TRBJ1-2, with 7 bases lining up with TRBD1. The CDR3 is 14 residues long. V shed 3 bases, J shed 0 bases, and the junction held 1 base outside the gene matches. CDR1 is MGHRA, CDR2 YSYEKL, per germline. The CDR3 DNA reads as TGCGCCAGCAGCCAGGGGACAGCTAACTATGGCTACACCTTC. Translation gives CASSQGTANYGYTF.

Concerning this clone itself: Compared with germline, one end of the junction differs, possibly owing to a read error. The chain joins TRBV6-8 to TRBJ2-2; D gene unclear. In germline, CDR1 is MNHGY, CDR2 SAAAGT. The CDR3 contains 13 residues. For the CDR3, the DNA is TGTGCCAGCAGTGACTCGGCGGCCGGGGAGCTGTTTTTT. It yields the protein CASSDSAAGELFF.